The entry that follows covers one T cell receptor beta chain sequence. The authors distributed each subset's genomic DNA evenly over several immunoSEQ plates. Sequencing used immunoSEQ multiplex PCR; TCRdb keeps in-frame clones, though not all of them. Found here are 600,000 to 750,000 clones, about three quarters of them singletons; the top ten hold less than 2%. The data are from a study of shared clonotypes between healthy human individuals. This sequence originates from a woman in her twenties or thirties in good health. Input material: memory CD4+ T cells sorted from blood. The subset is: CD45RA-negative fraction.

The CDR3 region has the DNA TGCGCCAGCAGCTTTATTCCAGGGTTCACAGATACGCAGTATTTT. Amino acids: CASSFIPGFTDTQYF. The chain links TRBV5-1 to TRBJ2-3; weak D call: TRBD1 (5 bases). V was pared by 2 bases and J by 2 bases, with 12 bases between. This CDR3 is built from 15 residues. Germline V gene lookup returns CDR1 SGHRS and CDR2 YFSETQ.